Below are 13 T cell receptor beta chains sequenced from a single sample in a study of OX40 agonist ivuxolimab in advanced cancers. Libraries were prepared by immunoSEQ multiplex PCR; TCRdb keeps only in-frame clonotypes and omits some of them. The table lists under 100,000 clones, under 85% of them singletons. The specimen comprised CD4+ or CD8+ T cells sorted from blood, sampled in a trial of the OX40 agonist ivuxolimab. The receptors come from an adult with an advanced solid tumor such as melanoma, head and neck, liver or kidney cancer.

DNA for the CDR3: TGTGCCAGCAGCGCCTCGACCCCGGAAGCACCCCAGTACTTC. Translated, it gives CASSASTPEAPQYF. The genes are TRBV9 and TRBJ2-5; no reliable D call. Germline values: CDR1 SGDLS, CDR2 YYNGEE. Between the trimmed V and J ends, which lost 3 bases and 9 bases, there was a span of 18 bases. The CDR3 is 14 residues long. The full variable domain, completed using reference TRBV9 and TRBJ2-5, is DSGVTQTPKHLITATGQRVTLRCSPRSGDLSVYWYQQSLDQGLQFLIQYYNGEERAKGNILERFSAQQFPDLHSELNLSSLELGDSALYFCASSASTPEAPQYFGPGTRLLVL.

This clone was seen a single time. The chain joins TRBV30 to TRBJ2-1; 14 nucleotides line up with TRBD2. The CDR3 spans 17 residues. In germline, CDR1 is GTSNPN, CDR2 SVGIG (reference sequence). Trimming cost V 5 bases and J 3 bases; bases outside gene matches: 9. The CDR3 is CAWWGLAGDRGYNEQFF. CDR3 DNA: TGTGCCTGGTGGGGACTAGCGGGAGACAGGGGCTACAATGAGCAGTTCTTC.

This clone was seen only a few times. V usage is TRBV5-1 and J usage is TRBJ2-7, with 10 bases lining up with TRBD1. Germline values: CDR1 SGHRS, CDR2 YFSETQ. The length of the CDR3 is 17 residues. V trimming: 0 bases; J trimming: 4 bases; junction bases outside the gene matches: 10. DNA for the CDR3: TGCGCCAGCAGCTTGGGCCCTTTCGGACAGGGGGGTTACGAGCAGTACTTC. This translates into CASSLGPFGQGGYEQYF. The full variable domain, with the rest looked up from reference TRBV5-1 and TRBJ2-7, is KAGVTQTPRYLIKTRGQQVTLSCSPISGHRSVSWYQQTPGQGLQFLFEYFSETQRNKGNFPGRFSGRQFSNSRSEMNVSTLELGDSALYLCASSLGPFGQGGYEQYFGPGTRLTVT.

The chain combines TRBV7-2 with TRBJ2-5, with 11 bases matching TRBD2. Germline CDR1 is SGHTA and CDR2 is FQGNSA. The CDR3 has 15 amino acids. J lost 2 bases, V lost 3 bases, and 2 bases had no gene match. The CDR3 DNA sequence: TGTGCCAGCAGCTTGCGACTAGCGGGACAAGAGACCCAGTACTTC. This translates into CASSLRLAGQETQYF.

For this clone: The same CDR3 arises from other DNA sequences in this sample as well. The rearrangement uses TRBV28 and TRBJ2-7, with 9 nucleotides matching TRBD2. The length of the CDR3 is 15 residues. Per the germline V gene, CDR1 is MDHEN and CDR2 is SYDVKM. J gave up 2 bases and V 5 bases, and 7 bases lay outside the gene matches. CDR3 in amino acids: CASSTSSGAPYEQYF. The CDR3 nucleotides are TGTGCCAGCAGTACCTCTAGCGGGGCCCCCTACGAGCAGTACTTC.

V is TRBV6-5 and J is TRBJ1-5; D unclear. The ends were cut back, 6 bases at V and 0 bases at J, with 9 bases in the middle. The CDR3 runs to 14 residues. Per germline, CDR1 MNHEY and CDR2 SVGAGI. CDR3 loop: CASRALDSNQPQHF. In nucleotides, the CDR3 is TGTGCCAGCAGGGCATTAGATAGCAATCAGCCCCAGCATTTT.

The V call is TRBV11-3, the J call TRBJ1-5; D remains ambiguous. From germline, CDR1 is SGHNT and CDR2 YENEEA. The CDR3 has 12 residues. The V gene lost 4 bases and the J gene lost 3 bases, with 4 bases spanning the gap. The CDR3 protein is CASSSDNQPQHF. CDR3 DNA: TGTGCCAGCAGCTCTGACAATCAGCCCCAGCATTTT.

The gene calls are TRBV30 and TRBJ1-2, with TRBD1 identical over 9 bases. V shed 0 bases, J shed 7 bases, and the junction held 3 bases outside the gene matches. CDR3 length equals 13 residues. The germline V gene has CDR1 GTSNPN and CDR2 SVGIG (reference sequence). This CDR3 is CAWSVTGGSGYTF. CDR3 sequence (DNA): TGTGCCTGGAGTGTAACAGGGGGCAGTGGCTACACCTTC.

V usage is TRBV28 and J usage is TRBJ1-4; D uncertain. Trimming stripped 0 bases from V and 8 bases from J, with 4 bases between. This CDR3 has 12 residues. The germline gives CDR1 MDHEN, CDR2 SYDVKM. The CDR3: CASSLWKEKLFF. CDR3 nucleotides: TGTGCCAGCAGTTTATGGAAGGAAAAACTGTTTTTT.

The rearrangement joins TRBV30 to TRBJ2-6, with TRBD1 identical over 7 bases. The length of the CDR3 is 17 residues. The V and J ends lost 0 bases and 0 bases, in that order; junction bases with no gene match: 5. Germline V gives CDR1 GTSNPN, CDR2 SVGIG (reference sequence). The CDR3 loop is CAWSVLNRGSGANVLTF. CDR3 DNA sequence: TGTGCCTGGAGTGTACTCAACAGGGGCTCTGGGGCCAACGTCCTGACTTTC.

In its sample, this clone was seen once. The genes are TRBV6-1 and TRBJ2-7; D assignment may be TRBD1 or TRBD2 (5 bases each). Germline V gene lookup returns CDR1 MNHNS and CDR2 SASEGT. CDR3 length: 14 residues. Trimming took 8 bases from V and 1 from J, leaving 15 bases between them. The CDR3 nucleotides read TGTGCCAGCGGGGTCGGGACGAATTCCTACGAGCAGTACTTC. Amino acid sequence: CASGVGTNSYEQYF.

The CDR3 spells CASTLTPGTGNTEAFF. The CDR3 region has the DNA TGTGCCAGCACTCTGACCCCCGGGACAGGGAACACTGAAGCTTTCTTT. V usage is TRBV28 and J usage is TRBJ1-1; 8 nucleotides match TRBD1. The V and J ends lost 7 bases and 1 base, in that order; junction bases with no gene match: 11. The germline V gene has CDR1 MDHEN and CDR2 SYDVKM. There are 16 residues in the CDR3.

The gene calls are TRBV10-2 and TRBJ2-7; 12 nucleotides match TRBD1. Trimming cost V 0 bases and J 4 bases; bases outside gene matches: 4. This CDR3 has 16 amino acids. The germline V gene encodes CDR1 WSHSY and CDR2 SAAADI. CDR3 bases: TGCGCCAGCAGTGAGTCCGGGACAGGGGGCTTGTACGAGCAGTACTTC. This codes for CASSESGTGGLYEQYF.